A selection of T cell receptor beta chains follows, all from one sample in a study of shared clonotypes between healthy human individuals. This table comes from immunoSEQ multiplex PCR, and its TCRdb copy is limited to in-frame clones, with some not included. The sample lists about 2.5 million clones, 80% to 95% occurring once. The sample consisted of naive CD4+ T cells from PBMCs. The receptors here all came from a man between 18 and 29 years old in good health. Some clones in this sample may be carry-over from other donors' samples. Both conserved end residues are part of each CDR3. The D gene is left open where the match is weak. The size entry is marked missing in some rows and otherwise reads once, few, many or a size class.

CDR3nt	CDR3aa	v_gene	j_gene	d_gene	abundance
TGCGCCAGCAGCTTGGCCCGGGACAGCATGAACACCGGGGAGCTGTTTTTT	CASSLARDSMNTGELFF	TRBV5-1	TRBJ2-2	TRBD1	NA
TGCGCCAGCAGCTTTTCAGGGTTGACTGAAGCTTTCTTT	CASSFSGLTEAFF	TRBV5-1	TRBJ1-1	NA	NA
TGCGCCAGCAGCTTGGGGGCGCTAGAAGGGTTCTACGAGCAGTACTTC	CASSLGALEGFYEQYF	TRBV5-1	TRBJ2-7	NA	NA
TGTGCCAGCAGCCAGACAGGGGAGGGCAAAAACATTCAGTACTTC	CASSQTGEGKNIQYF	TRBV7-9	TRBJ2-4	NA	NA
TGTGCCAGCAGTTGGGGACAGGGCTCTGGAAACACCATATATTTT	CASSWGQGSGNTIYF	TRBV6-6	TRBJ1-3	TRBD1	once
TGTGCCAGCAGCCTGGGGGGGAATCAAGAGACCCAGTACTTC	CASSLGGNQETQYF	TRBV6-1	TRBJ2-5	TRBD2	once
TGCAGTGCTCCCGATAACTATGGCTACACCTTC	CSAPDNYGYTF	TRBV20-1	TRBJ1-2	NA	NA
TGTGCCATCGGGAGGGAGGTCGACTACGAGCAGTACTTC	CAIGREVDYEQYF	TRBV6-1	TRBJ2-7	TRBD2	NA
TGTGCCAGCATAAAGAGAGCGGGAGGGCCTAGGTACGAGCAGTACTTC	CASIKRAGGPRYEQYF	TRBV28	TRBJ2-7	TRBD2	NA
TGTGCCAGCAGCCAAGGAAACACCATATATTTT	CASSQGNTIYF	TRBV7-9	TRBJ1-3	NA	NA
TGCGCCAGCAGCTTGGAACAGGGAGGGCAGTATTTT	CASSLEQGGQYF	TRBV5-1	TRBJ2-3	NA	NA
TGTGCCAGCAGCTTAGACGGGACTGGACTTTACAATGAGCAGTTCTTC	CASSLDGTGLYNEQFF	TRBV7-8	TRBJ2-1	NA	NA
TGTGCCAGCAGTGGCCTCCGGGACAGTAGCACAGATACGCAGTATTTT	CASSGLRDSSTDTQYF	TRBV2	TRBJ2-3	TRBD1	NA
TGTGCCTGGAGGGGAGCATTGGCAGGGCGATTCGCTGGCTACACCTTC	CAWRGALAGRFAGYTF	TRBV30	TRBJ1-2	NA	NA
TGTGCCAGCAGCTTCGACCCAATGAACACTGAAGCTTTCTTT	CASSFDPMNTEAFF	TRBV2	TRBJ1-1	NA	NA
TGCGCCAGCAGTACGGGGGACCGGGCTCCCACAGATACGCAGTATTTT	CASSTGDRAPTDTQYF	TRBV5-1	TRBJ2-3	NA	NA
TGCGCCAGCAGCGGAGCGGGAGTGTACTACGAGCAGTACTTC	CASSGAGVYYEQYF	TRBV5-1	TRBJ2-7	TRBD2	NA